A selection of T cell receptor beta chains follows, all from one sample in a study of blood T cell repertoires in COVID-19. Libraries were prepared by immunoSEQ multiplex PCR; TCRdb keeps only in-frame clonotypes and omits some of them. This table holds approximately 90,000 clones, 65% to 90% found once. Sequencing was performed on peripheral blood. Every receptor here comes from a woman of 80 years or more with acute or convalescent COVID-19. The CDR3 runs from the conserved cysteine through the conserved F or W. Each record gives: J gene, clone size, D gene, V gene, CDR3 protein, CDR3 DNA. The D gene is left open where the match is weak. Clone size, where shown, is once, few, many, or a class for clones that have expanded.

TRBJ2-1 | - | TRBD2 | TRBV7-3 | CASSISGGAFNEQFF | TGTGCCAGCAGCATCAGCGGGGGGGCCTTCAATGAGCAGTTCTTC
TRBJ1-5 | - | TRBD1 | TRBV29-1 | CSARTGYNQPQHF | TGCAGCGCCCGGACAGGTTACAATCAGCCCCAGCATTTT
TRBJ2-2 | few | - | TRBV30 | CAWSVLTGGELFF | TGTGCCTGGAGTGTCCTAACGGGCGGGGAGCTGTTTTTT
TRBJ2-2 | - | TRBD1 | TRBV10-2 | CASRGQGGTGELFF | TGCGCCAGCAGGGGACAGGGTGGTACCGGGGAGCTGTTTTTT
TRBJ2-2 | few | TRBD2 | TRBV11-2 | CASSLSGGRNTGELFF | TGTGCCAGCAGCTTAAGCGGGGGGCGGAACACCGGGGAGCTGTTTTTT
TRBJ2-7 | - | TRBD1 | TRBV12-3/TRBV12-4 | CASSRQGAYEQYF | TGTGCCAGCAGCCGACAGGGGGCCTACGAGCAGTACTTC
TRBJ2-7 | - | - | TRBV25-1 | CASSADRFAYEQYF | TGTGCCAGCAGTGCAGACAGGTTCGCCTACGAGCAGTACTTC
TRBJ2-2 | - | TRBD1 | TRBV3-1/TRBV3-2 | CASSQPGQGHGELFF | TGTGCCAGCAGCCAACCCGGACAGGGGCACGGGGAGCTGTTTTTT
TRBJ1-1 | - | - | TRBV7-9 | CASSPLGGAFTEAFF | TGTGCCAGCAGCCCCCTGGGGGGGGCTTTCACTGAAGCTTTCTTT
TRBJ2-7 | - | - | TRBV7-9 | CASSPWTTSQQYF | TGTGCCAGCAGCCCGTGGACAACATCGCAGCAGTACTTC